This record looks at one T cell receptor (beta chain) sequence and its context. As yet, its antigen is unknown. A 5'RACE reaction primed in the constant segment made cDNA libraries of TCR alpha and TCR beta, and these carried sample barcodes and UMIs. One entry per CDR3 protein results from TCRdb running MiXCR on the 5' RACE reads. The table has around 300,000 distinct CDR3 sequences, approximately 12% seen once. This specimen belongs to a study of T-cell memory formation after mild COVID-19. The V segment lost 5 bases and the J segment 4 bases; nucleotides outside the gene matches: 8. The CDR3 runs to 17 residues. The germline gives CDR1 SEHNR, CDR2 FQNEAQ (reference sequence). General study points: Those CD4+ clones that contracted were mainly in CM and EM (CD8+ ones in EMRA). Contracting clones from day 15 to 85 had balanced CD4/CD8; later expanders favoured CD4+.

The TCR originated in a man younger than 30 who had mild COVID-19 (a few samples of this study predate the infection). Cell type and time point are not known. The sequencing sample was made of PBMCs or a T cell subset sorted from them (not recorded which). The chain carries TRBV7-9 and TRBJ2-5; 15 bases map to TRBD2. The CDR3 nucleotides read TGTGCCAGCAGCGTATGGACTAGCGGGGGGGCCGGAGAGACCCAGTACTTC. Protein: CASSVWTSGGAGETQYF.